A single TCR beta chain is shown here with its context. Its antigen remains unknown. CDR1 is SGHTA and CDR2 is FQGNSA in the germline V gene. CDR3 length equals 14 residues. This record comes from a study of monozygotic twins with inflammatory bowel disease. Notes on the study in general: Those with IBD had lower TCRbeta diversity (inverse Simpson) than their healthy co-twins did.

TCR libraries each used 3,500 to 4,000 ng of total RNA. A template switching step added UMIs, each with a 6-nucleotide sample barcode. TCRdb reprocessed the 5' RACE reads and keeps a single row for each CDR3 protein, giving no DNA. Here the sample table reports some 190,000 distinct CDR3 sequences. This receptor was obtained from a human donor with ulcerative colitis or Crohn's disease, or a healthy co-twin of an affected twin (not recorded which). The sequenced sample consisted of blood. This chain uses TRBV7-2 with TRBJ1-4. The CDR3 here is CASSLRGGNEKLFF.